These T cell receptor beta chains were read from a single sample in a study of OX40 agonist ivuxolimab in advanced cancers. The table came from immunoSEQ multiplex PCR; TCRdb's copy has only in-frame clones and leaves some out. The table records tens of thousands of clones, under 85% of them present only once. Sequenced here: CD4+ or CD8+ T cells sorted from blood, sampled in a trial of the OX40 agonist ivuxolimab. All receptors come from an adult with an advanced solid tumor such as melanoma, head and neck, liver or kidney cancer. Each CDR3 is given with its conserved first and last residue. The D gene is left open where the match is weak. Where a row states a size, it is once, few, many or the class of an expanded clone; other rows omit it.

TRBV7-2	TRBJ1-5	NA	NA	CASSFGRGGNQPQHF	TGTGCCAGCAGCTTTGGCAGGGGCGGGAATCAGCCCCAGCATTTT
TRBV11-3	TRBJ2-2	NA	NA	CASTQEGALTGELFF	TGTGCCAGCACCCAGGAGGGGGCGTTAACCGGGGAGCTGTTTTTT
TRBV2	TRBJ1-3	TRBD1	NA	CASYQGESGNTIYF	TGTGCCAGCTATCAGGGGGAATCTGGAAACACCATATATTTT
TRBV28	TRBJ1-2	NA	once	CASSLLSQGQDGYTF	TGTGCCAGCAGTCTACTATCACAGGGTCAGGATGGCTACACCTTC
TRBV7-2	TRBJ2-7	TRBD2	NA	CASSISGTRFYEQYF	TGTGCCAGCAGCATATCCGGGACTAGGTTCTACGAGCAGTACTTC
TRBV6-1	TRBJ2-4	TRBD1	NA	CASSAPDRGLTKNIQYF	TGTGCCAGCAGTGCCCCGGACAGGGGTCTGACCAAAAACATTCAGTACTTC
TRBV28	TRBJ2-3	TRBD2	NA	CASSLASGVSTDTQYF	TGTGCCAGCAGTTTGGCTAGCGGGGTTAGCACAGATACGCAGTATTTT
TRBV9	TRBJ1-3	NA	NA	CASSPRLTNGNTIYF	TGTGCCAGCAGCCCCCGTCTGACGAACGGGAACACCATATATTTT
TRBV6-6	TRBJ2-3	NA	NA	CASSLDSSTDTQYF	TGTGCCAGCAGTTTAGACAGTAGCACAGATACGCAGTATTTT
TRBV11-3	TRBJ1-1	NA	NA	CASSLDPTTQAFF	TGTGCCAGCAGCTTAGACCCAACAACACAAGCTTTCTTT
TRBV21-1	TRBJ2-6	NA	NA	CVGVQAGANVLTF	TGTGTGGGGGTTCAGGCAGGGGCCAACGTCCTGACTTTC
TRBV5-1	TRBJ2-5	TRBD1	NA	CASSRGTGPQETQYF	TGCGCCAGCAGCCGGGGGACAGGACCCCAAGAGACCCAGTACTTC
TRBV7-9	TRBJ1-5	NA	NA	CASSLLEDQPQHF	TGTGCCAGCAGCTTACTCGAGGATCAGCCCCAGCATTTT
TRBV19	TRBJ1-2	NA	NA	CASGVSGRRRDGGYTF	TGTGCCAGTGGAGTAAGCGGCAGGAGAAGGGACGGTGGCTACACCTTC
TRBV19	TRBJ2-6	NA	NA	CASSTTSGANVLTF	TGTGCCAGTAGTACGACCTCTGGGGCCAACGTCCTGACTTTC
TRBV7-8	TRBJ1-4	NA	NA	CASSADRNEKLFF	TGTGCCAGCAGCGCAGACCGGAATGAAAAACTGTTTTTT
TRBV5-1	TRBJ2-1	NA	once	CASSLAGGDNEQFF	TGCGCCAGCAGCTTGGCCGGTGGGGACAATGAGCAGTTCTTC
TRBV19	TRBJ1-5	NA	NA	CASRSGGGEGSNQPQHF	TGTGCCAGTAGGTCGGGGGGCGGTGAGGGTAGCAATCAGCCCCAGCATTTT
TRBV7-3	TRBJ2-3	NA	NA	CASKRGAADPPDTQYF	TGTGCCAGCAAACGAGGGGCGGCAGACCCTCCAGATACGCAGTATTTT
TRBV11-3	TRBJ2-3	TRBD1	NA	CASSLAGQGGGTDTQYF	TGTGCCAGCAGCTTAGCCGGACAGGGGGGCGGCACAGATACGCAGTATTTT
TRBV7-8	TRBJ2-2	NA	NA	CASSYQGTGELFF	TGTGCCAGCAGCTACCAGGGGACCGGGGAGCTGTTTTTT
TRBV19	TRBJ1-5	NA	NA	CASSIGARQALNQPQHF	TGTGCCAGTAGTATAGGAGCAAGACAGGCGCTCAATCAGCCCCAGCATTTT